This TCR beta chain stems from a study of cytomegalovirus exposure and HLA in healthy donors. With respect to this clone: Its target is unknown.

The donors were part of the approximately 130-subject validation cohort, which stood apart from the approximately 670-subject first cohort. The study's findings and limits: Generally TCR sequences proved uncommon, though certain public TCRs appeared in numerous donors. Reports indicated that the classifier achieved high specificity and sensitivity in diagnosing cytomegalovirus status.

Here immunoSEQ multiplex PCR was the method, and the copy in TCRdb shows in-frame clones only, minus some. The sample includes tens of thousands of clones, roughly nine tenths of them seen just once. This receptor was taken from a young man in good health and CMV-seronegative. The sample comprised PBMCs.

CDR3 sequence: CASSYGTRSGNEQFF. The CDR3 DNA follows: TGTGCCAGCAGTTACGGGACTAGGAGTGGGAATGAGCAGTTCTTC. The genes are TRBV6-5 and TRBJ2-1, with 8 bases matching TRBD2. Germline V gene sequence: CDR1 MNHEY, CDR2 SVGAGI. Trimming removed 2 bases from V and 7 bases from J; junction bases left unmatched: 7. The CDR3 has 15 residues.